The rows below give T cell receptor beta chains drawn from one sample of a study of T cell repertoires in cytomegalovirus infection. Their specific antigens are unknown. TCRdb re-called the reads with MiXCR, one entry per CDR3 protein. The sample has 55,000 to 70,000 distinct CDR3 sequences, roughly a third seen once. Sample: PBMCs, sequenced either directly or after in vitro stimulation (not recorded which). All receptors come from a human donor in good health (CMV status not recorded). Some clones in this sample may be carry-over from other donors' samples. Each CDR3 is given with its conserved first and last residue. D genes are given only for firm matches.

J gene | V gene | D gene | CDR3 protein
TRBJ2-5 | TRBV7-9 | . | CASSRAGSETQYF
TRBJ1-1 | TRBV11-2 | . | CASSPRVNTEAFF
TRBJ2-1 | TRBV7-8 | TRBD2 | CASSLRGVLAGGDNEQFF
TRBJ2-2 | TRBV7-8 | . | CASSLGIAGELFF
TRBJ2-1 | TRBV7-9 | . | CASSFRTDRYNEQFF
TRBJ2-3 | TRBV7-2 | . | CASRLPRGGGTDTQYF
TRBJ2-1 | TRBV12-3/TRBV12-4 | TRBD2 | CASSSGGGAYEQFF
TRBJ1-5 | TRBV7-9 | . | CASSRGEDQPQHF
TRBJ2-7 | TRBV7-6 | . | CASSPNSHPERRYEQYF
TRBJ2-5 | TRBV5-6 | . | CASHKGETQYF
TRBJ2-7 | TRBV6-5 | TRBD1 | CASRSSGTGGYEQYF
TRBJ1-2 | TRBV5-4 | . | CASSLVRDYGYTF
TRBJ2-1 | TRBV7-8 | TRBD2 | CASRAPLAGNEQFF
TRBJ2-4 | TRBV7-2 | TRBD2 | CASSDAGGMNIQYF
TRBJ2-1 | TRBV7-9 | . | CASSPNSGDEQFF
TRBJ2-1 | TRBV7-2 | . | CASSLVSGTLPYNEQFF
TRBJ1-1 | TRBV27 | . | CASKSLGREAFF
TRBJ1-4 | TRBV9 | . | CASSVSGEGEKLFF
TRBJ2-1 | TRBV19 | TRBD2 | CASSMASGGRYNEQFF
TRBJ1-5 | TRBV24-1 | . | CATSDCVSRYIHQPQHF
TRBJ2-3 | TRBV4-1 | . | CASSSYTGVSTDTQYF
TRBJ2-7 | TRBV5-6 | . | CASTGDGGSYEQYF
TRBJ1-3 | TRBV9 | . | CASSAETGSGTIYF
TRBJ2-5 | TRBV7-2 | . | CASSWRGRGRGEETQYF
TRBJ1-3 | TRBV6-2/TRBV6-3 | . | CASRADALVSGNTIYF